Listed here are 30 T cell receptor beta chains from one sample, sequenced in a study of cytomegalovirus exposure and HLA in healthy donors. The study ran its PCR with 60 Vbeta and 13 Jbeta primers. Method: immunoSEQ multiplex PCR; TCRdb's copy keeps in-frame clones and lacks some. The repertoire shows about 130,000 clones; the top ten hold 2.5% to 3%. Sequenced input: PBMCs. The receptors were sampled from a man aged 30 to 39 in good health and CMV-seronegative.

The genes are TRBV6-1 and TRBJ2-7; TRBD1 agrees at 7 bases. From germline, CDR1 is MNHNS and CDR2 SASEGT. V lost 10 bases, J lost 0 bases, and 6 bases stayed unmatched. CDR3 length: 13 residues. CDR3 amino acids: CATETGSSYEQYF. The CDR3 DNA follows: TGTGCCACGGAGACAGGGAGCTCCTACGAGCAGTACTTC.

The chain carries TRBV5-1 and TRBJ2-7; the D gene is possibly TRBD2 (5 bases). The germline CDR1 and CDR2 sequences are SGHRS and YFSETQ. This CDR3 is 13 amino acids long. V lost 2 bases to trimming and J lost 2 bases, with 8 bases between them. CDR3 protein: CASSLDYPYEQYF. DNA of the CDR3: TGCGCCAGCAGCTTAGACTACCCCTACGAGCAGTACTTC.

The chain couples TRBV7-6 to TRBJ1-6; tentative D call: TRBD1 (6 bases). In germline, CDR1 is SGHVS, CDR2 FNYEAQ. The CDR3 length is 16 residues. The V end was cut by 1 base, the J end by 8 bases, with 15 bases between. The CDR3 nucleotides are TGTGCCAGCAGCTTAGACCTGGGGGCTGTCGATTCACCCCTCCACTTT. Protein sequence: CASSLDLGAVDSPLHF. The whole variable domain, filled in from reference TRBV7-6 and TRBJ1-6, reads GAGVSQSPRYKVTKRGQDVALRCDPISGHVSLYWYRQALGQGPEFLTYFNYEAQQDKSGLPNDRFSAERPEGSISTLTIQRTEQRDSAMYRCASSLDLGAVDSPLHFGNGTRLTVT.

Of note for this clone: A read error may produce the germline difference seen at one junction end. The gene calls are TRBV7-3 and TRBJ2-3; 7 positions match TRBD2. Germline lookup yields CDR1 SGHTA and CDR2 FQGTGA. The CDR3 loop spans 14 amino acids. This CDR3 is CASSLTGGEDTQYF. The CDR3 DNA reads TGTGCCAGCAGCCTAACGGGAGGTGAAGATACGCAGTATTTT.

The chain's CDR3 is CASSLGYGQVYGYTF. The DNA of the CDR3 is TGTGCCAGCAGCTTAGGGTATGGACAGGTCTATGGCTACACCTTC. This chain connects TRBV7-3 to TRBJ1-2, with 7 bases lining up with TRBD1. The V segment lost 2 bases and the J segment 4 bases; nucleotides outside the gene matches: 7. Germline-derived CDR1 and CDR2 are SGHTA and FQGTGA. The CDR3 has 15 residues.

V usage is TRBV14 and J usage is TRBJ1-1, with 9 bases matching TRBD1. The CDR3 covers 18 residues. Per germline, CDR1 SGHDN and CDR2 FVKESK. With V trimmed by 0 bases and J by 1 base, 9 bases remained unmatched. The CDR3 loop is CASSQDEDRGLENTEAFF. In nucleotides, the CDR3 is TGTGCCAGCAGCCAAGATGAGGACAGGGGATTGGAGAACACTGAAGCTTTCTTT.

This chain joins TRBV11-2 and TRBJ2-7, with 7 positions matching TRBD1. Germline V gives CDR1 SGHAT, CDR2 FQNNGV. Trimming at V came to 0 bases and at J to 4 bases, leaving 9 bases not matched to a gene. This CDR3 spans 16 amino acids. The CDR3 region has the DNA TGTGCCAGCAGCTTAGATAGAACAGGGGACGTTTACGAGCAGTACTTC. Translated: CASSLDRTGDVYEQYF.

The rearrangement links TRBV19 to TRBJ1-5; no firm D call. There are 12 residues in the CDR3. The V gene's germline CDR1 is LNHDA and CDR2 SQIVND (reference sequence). Deletions cut 6 bases from V and 0 bases from J, with 3 bases between. The CDR3 DNA sequence: TGTGCCAGTAGGAGTAGCAATCAGCCCCAGCATTTT. Translating it yields CASRSSNQPQHF.

The rearrangement uses TRBV29-1 and TRBJ1-1; weak D call: TRBD1 (5 bases). Germline loops: CDR1 SQVTM, CDR2 ANQGSEA. V lost 4 bases and J lost 4, with 13 bases in between. This CDR3 comprises 13 residues. In DNA, the CDR3 is TGCAGCGTTGTACGGGGCGGGGGCACTGAAGCTTTCTTT. Translated, it gives CSVVRGGGTEAFF. Variable domain in full (rest from reference TRBV29-1 and TRBJ1-1): SAVISQKPSRDICQRGTSLTIQCQVDSQVTMMFWYRQQPGQSLTLIATANQGSEATYESGFVIDKFPISRPNLTFSTLTVSNMSPEDSSIYLCSVVRGGGTEAFFGQGTRLTVV.

This rearrangement joins TRBV10-2 to TRBJ2-7; 12 nucleotides agree with TRBD1. This CDR3 is built from 14 residues. The junction had 3 bases not matched to a gene; V was cut back by 5 bases and J by 4 bases. Germline assignment: CDR1 WSHSY and CDR2 SAAADI. CDR3 loop: CASSRDRGRYEQYF. In nucleotides, the CDR3 is TGCGCCAGCAGTAGGGACAGGGGGCGGTACGAGCAGTACTTC.

The chain links TRBV27 to TRBJ1-1; 8 nucleotides align to TRBD1. CDR3 size: 14 residues. The germline V gene has CDR1 MNHEY and CDR2 SMNVEV (reference sequence). The ends lost 6 bases at V and 7 bases at J; junction bases unmatched: 10. The CDR3 nucleotides read TGTGCCAGCAGCCCGCAGGGGGCCGTGGTTGAAGCTTTCTTT. Its protein is CASSPQGAVVEAFF.

The rearrangement links TRBV30 to TRBJ1-1, with a possible D match to TRBD1 (5 bases). The germline V gene has CDR1 GTSNPN and CDR2 SVGIG (reference sequence). Trimming pared 3 bases from V and 0 bases from J, leaving 8 bases between. The CDR3 spans 13 residues. For the CDR3, the DNA is TGTGCCTGGAGGTCAGGGCTGAACACTGAAGCTTTCTTT. Translation gives CAWRSGLNTEAFF.

This rearrangement joins TRBV28 to TRBJ1-2; a weak D match, TRBD1 (6 bases). Germline-derived CDR1 and CDR2 are MDHEN and SYDVKM. Trimming removed 4 bases at V and 5 bases at J, with 17 bases between. The CDR3 totals 15 residues. The CDR3 region is CASSSLGGARYGYTF. In DNA, the CDR3 is TGTGCCAGCAGTTCCCTGGGGGGGGCTCGGTATGGCTACACCTTC.

The chain has TRBV10-3 and TRBJ2-1; tentatively, D is TRBD1 (6 bases). The V end lost 8 bases, the J end lost 7 bases, and 12 bases lay between the germline ends. The CDR3 has 12 amino acids. Germline lookup yields CDR1 ENHRY and CDR2 SYGVKD. In nucleotides, the CDR3 is TGTGCCATCGCCCAGGGGTTGAATGAGCAGTTCTTC. This encodes CAIAQGLNEQFF.

The rearrangement joins TRBV10-3 to TRBJ1-5; 7 bases are a match to TRBD1. The CDR3 length is 17 residues. CDR1 ENHRY and CDR2 SYGVKD come from the germline V gene. V was clipped by 2 bases and J by 7 bases; unmatched bases: 14. The CDR3, as DNA: TGTGCCATCAGTGAGACGGTACTGAGGACAGGAAAACAGCCCCAGCATTTT. Protein product: CAISETVLRTGKQPQHF.

The V gene is TRBV6-5, the J gene TRBJ2-3, with 13 nucleotides matching TRBD2. Germline CDR1 is MNHEY and CDR2 is SVGAGI. The CDR3 loop spans 16 amino acids. With 4 bases clipped from V and 5 bases from J, the junction kept 6 bases outside the gene matches. The CDR3 loop reads CASSSTLAGGKDTQYF. The CDR3 coding sequence is TGTGCCAGCAGTTCTACACTAGCGGGAGGGAAAGATACGCAGTATTTT.

V is TRBV5-1 and J is TRBJ2-1, with TRBD2 matching over 9 bases. The CDR3 length is 17 residues. With V trimmed by 1 base and J by 3 bases, 8 bases remained unmatched. Germline values: CDR1 SGHRS, CDR2 YFSETQ. The CDR3 region is CASSLISGSIDYNEQFF. The CDR3 bases are TGCGCCAGCAGCTTGATTAGCGGGAGCATCGACTACAATGAGCAGTTCTTC.

The V and J genes are TRBV6-1 and TRBJ2-7; D might be TRBD2 (5 bases). The CDR3 is 16 residues long. With 0 bases removed from V and 4 bases from J, the gap between germline ends came to 16 bases. CDR1 is MNHNS and CDR2 is SASEGT in the germline V gene. CDR3 in DNA: TGTGCCAGCAGTGAAGCGCCCCGGGGTCTATGGTACGAGCAGTACTTC. Encoded protein: CASSEAPRGLWYEQYF.

The chain is built from TRBV19 and TRBJ1-1; D not certain. CDR3 size: 14 residues. Trimming took off 8 bases at V and 1 base at J, with 14 bases between the two ends. The germline gives CDR1 LNHDA, CDR2 SQIVND (reference sequence). Here the CDR3 DNA reads TGTGCCAGTTCCTGGTTGGAGGAGAACACTGAAGCTTTCTTT. Protein product: CASSWLEENTEAFF.

The CDR3 sequence: CASSGDFQETQYF. The CDR3 region has the DNA TGTGCCAGCAGTGGGGACTTCCAAGAGACCCAGTACTTC. The rearrangement joins TRBV6-1 to TRBJ2-5; a possible D gene is TRBD2 (6 bases). The CDR3 has 13 residues. The V and J ends lost 4 bases and 1 base respectively, with 7 bases between them. Per germline, CDR1 MNHNS and CDR2 SASEGT.

V and J are TRBV15 and TRBJ2-7; D remains unclear. CDR3 size: 18 residues. With 1 base removed from V and 0 bases from J, the gap between germline ends came to 19 bases. Germline CDR1 LNHNV, CDR2 YYDKDF (reference sequence). This chain's CDR3 is CATSRVGDPGVSSYEQYF. DNA of the CDR3: TGTGCCACCAGCAGAGTTGGTGATCCAGGCGTATCCTCCTACGAGCAGTACTTC.

CDR3 sequence: CATSGTSGYNEQFF. The CDR3 DNA sequence: TGTGCCACCTCGGGGACTAGCGGGTACAATGAGCAGTTCTTC. The chain employs TRBV6-4 and TRBJ2-1; 12 bases are shared with TRBD2. The V and J ends lost 10 bases and 4 bases, in that order; junction bases with no gene match: 5. CDR1 and CDR2 from the germline V gene are MRHNA and SNTAGT. The CDR3 covers 14 residues.

The gene calls are TRBV19 and TRBJ1-4, with D perhaps TRBD1 (6 bases). The CDR3 is 15 amino acids. Trimming took 5 bases from V and 6 from J, leaving 16 bases between them. Germline V gives CDR1 LNHDA, CDR2 SQIVND (reference sequence). CDR3 sequence: CASSEVWDTHEKLFF. CDR3 in DNA: TGTGCCAGTAGTGAGGTCTGGGACACTCATGAAAAACTGTTTTTT.

The DNA for the CDR3 is TGTGCCACCTCCTCAGGGGGTGGAACCGGGGAGCTGTTTTTT. Residues: CATSSGGGTGELFF. The gene calls are TRBV19 and TRBJ2-2; TRBD1 aligns across 7 bases. This CDR3 spans 14 amino acids. The germline gives CDR1 LNHDA, CDR2 SQIVND (reference sequence). V lost 10 bases to trimming and J lost 5 bases; unmatched junction nucleotides: 10.

This rearrangement joins TRBV28 to TRBJ2-3; possibly TRBD2 for D (5 bases). Germline loops: CDR1 MDHEN, CDR2 SYDVKM. The V end was cut by 2 bases, the J end by 4 bases, with 10 bases between. The CDR3 runs to 14 residues. The CDR3 DNA follows: TGTGCCAGCAGTTTAAGCGGCCAGGCAGATACGCAGTATTTT. Translation: CASSLSGQADTQYF.

The CDR3 DNA follows: TGTGCCAGCAGTTACTCGATGGGGCCGGGCACTGAAGCTTTCTTT. Translated: CASSYSMGPGTEAFF. The J gene is TRBJ1-1, the V gene TRBV6-5, with D tentatively TRBD1 (5 bases). V was shortened by 0 bases and J by 4 bases, with 12 bases between the two germline ends. There are 15 residues in the CDR3. The germline V gene encodes CDR1 MNHEY and CDR2 SVGAGI.

The genes are TRBV13 and TRBJ1-6, with D maybe TRBD1 (6 bases). The CDR3 consists of 14 residues. Germline V gene data show CDR1 as PRHDT and CDR2 as FYEKMQ (reference sequence). V shed 3 bases and J shed 10 bases, with 13 bases lying between them. CDR3 amino acids: CASSFTGLGSPLHF. CDR3 DNA sequence: TGTGCCAGCAGCTTTACAGGGTTGGGGTCACCCCTCCACTTT.

With respect to this clone: Other DNA sequences in the same sample also yield this CDR3. The chain uses TRBV7-9 and TRBJ1-1; TRBD1 agrees at 7 bases. The CDR3 covers 12 residues. With V trimmed by 11 bases and J by 1 base, 4 bases remained unmatched. CDR1 SEHNR and CDR2 FQNEAQ come from the germline V gene (reference sequence). CDR3 region: CAGTDQNTEAFF. In DNA form, the CDR3 reads TGTGCCGGGACAGACCAGAACACTGAAGCTTTCTTT.

CDR3 protein: CASSLPGTSGSRGTDTQYF. CDR3 nucleotide sequence: TGTGCCAGCAGTCTCCCCGGGACTAGCGGGAGTAGAGGCACAGATACGCAGTATTTT. The chain carries TRBV28 and TRBJ2-3, with 14 bases that match TRBD2. In germline, CDR1 is MDHEN, CDR2 SYDVKM. V gave up 5 bases and J gave up 1 base; unmatched junction bases: 11. The CDR3 runs 19 residues.

The rearrangement links TRBV6-4 to TRBJ2-3; TRBD2 might be the D (6 bases). Germline V gene lookup returns CDR1 MRHNA and CDR2 SNTAGT. The V end was cut by 5 bases, the J end by 4 bases, with 16 bases between. This CDR3 comprises 15 residues. For the CDR3, the DNA is TGTGCCAGCAGTTTCCCGGGACTTCGGTCAGATACGCAGTATTTT. Residues: CASSFPGLRSDTQYF.